This TCR beta chain was sequenced for a study of T cells in women clearing cervical HPV infection. Overall study findings and caveats: Repertoire richness, not evenness, was significantly elevated in CIN3+ cases versus controls.

Worth noting for this clone: Its antigen remains unknown. The read ends 3 residues shy of where the CDR3 ends; the end is completed using the germline J gene.

Germline V gene data show CDR1 as DFQATT and CDR2 as SNEGSKA (reference sequence). There are 13 residues in the CDR3. Trimming removed 6 bases from V and 6 bases from J, with 16 bases in between. Data came from immunoSEQ multiplex PCR; TCRdb stores just in-frame clones and leaves some out. The sample data list fewer than 50,000 clones. The J gene is TRBJ2-3, the V gene TRBV20-1; D is undetermined. Sequencing was performed on blood buffy coat. The clonotype originates from a woman aged 18 to 69 with a cervical HPV16 infection that either progressed to CIN3+ or cleared (not recorded which). This CDR3 is CSAPRLGLDTQYF. Incomplete CDR3 DNA: TGCAGTGCCCCCAGACTGGGTTTGGATACG.